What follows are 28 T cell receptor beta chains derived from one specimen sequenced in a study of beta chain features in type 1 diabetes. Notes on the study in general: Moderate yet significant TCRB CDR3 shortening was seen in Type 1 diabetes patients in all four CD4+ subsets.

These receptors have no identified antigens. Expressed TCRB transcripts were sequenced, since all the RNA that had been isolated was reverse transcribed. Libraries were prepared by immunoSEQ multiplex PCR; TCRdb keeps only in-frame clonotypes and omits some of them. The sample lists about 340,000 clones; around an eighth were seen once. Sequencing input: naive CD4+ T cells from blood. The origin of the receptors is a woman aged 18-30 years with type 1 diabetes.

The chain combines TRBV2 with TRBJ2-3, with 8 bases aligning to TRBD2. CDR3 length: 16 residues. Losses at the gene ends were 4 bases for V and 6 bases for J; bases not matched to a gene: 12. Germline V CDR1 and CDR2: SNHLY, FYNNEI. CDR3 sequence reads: CASSVAGLAGADTQYF. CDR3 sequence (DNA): TGTGCCAGCAGTGTTGCCGGACTAGCAGGAGCGGATACGCAGTATTTT.

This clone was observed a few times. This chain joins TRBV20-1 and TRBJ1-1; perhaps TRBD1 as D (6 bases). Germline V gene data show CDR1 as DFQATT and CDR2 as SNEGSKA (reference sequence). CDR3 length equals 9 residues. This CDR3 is CRGARGAFF. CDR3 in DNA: TGCAGGGGGGCCCGCGGAGCTTTCTTT.

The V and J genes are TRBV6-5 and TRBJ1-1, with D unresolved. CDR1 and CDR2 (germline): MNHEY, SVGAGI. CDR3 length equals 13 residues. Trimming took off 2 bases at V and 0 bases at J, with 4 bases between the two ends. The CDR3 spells CASSYTVNTEAFF. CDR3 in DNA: TGTGCCAGCAGTTACACAGTGAACACTGAAGCTTTCTTT.

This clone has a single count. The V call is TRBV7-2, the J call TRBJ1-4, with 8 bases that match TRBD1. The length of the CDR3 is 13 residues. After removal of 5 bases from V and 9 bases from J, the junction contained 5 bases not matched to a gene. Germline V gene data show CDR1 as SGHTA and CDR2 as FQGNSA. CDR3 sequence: CASSPRQGQKLFF. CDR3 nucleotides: TGTGCCAGCAGCCCTCGACAGGGGCAAAAACTGTTTTTT.

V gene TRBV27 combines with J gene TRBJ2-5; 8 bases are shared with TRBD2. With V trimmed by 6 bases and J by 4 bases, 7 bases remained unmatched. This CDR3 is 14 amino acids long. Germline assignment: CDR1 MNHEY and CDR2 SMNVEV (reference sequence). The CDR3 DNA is TGTGCCAGCAGCACGCCGGGAGGGGGAGAGACCCAGTACTTC. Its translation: CASSTPGGGETQYF.

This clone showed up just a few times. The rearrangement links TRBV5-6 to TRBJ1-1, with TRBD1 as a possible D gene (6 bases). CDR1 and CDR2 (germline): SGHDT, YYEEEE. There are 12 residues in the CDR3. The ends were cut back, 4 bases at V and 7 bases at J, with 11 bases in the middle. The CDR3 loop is CASSRDTNEAFF. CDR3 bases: TGTGCCAGCAGCCGGGACACTAATGAAGCTTTCTTT.

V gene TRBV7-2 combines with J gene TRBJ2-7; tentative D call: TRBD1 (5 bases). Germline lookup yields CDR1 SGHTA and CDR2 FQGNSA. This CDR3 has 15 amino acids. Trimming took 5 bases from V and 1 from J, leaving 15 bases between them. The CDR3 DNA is TGTGCCAGCAGCCTACGACAGACACTATCCTACGAGCAGTACTTC. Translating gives CASSLRQTLSYEQYF. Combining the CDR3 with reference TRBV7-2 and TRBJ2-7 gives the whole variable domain GAGVSQSPSNKVTEKGKDVELRCDPISGHTALYWYRQSLGQGLEFLIYFQGNSAPDKSGLPSDRFSAERTGGSVSTLTIQRTQQEDSAVYLCASSLRQTLSYEQYFGPGTRLTVT.

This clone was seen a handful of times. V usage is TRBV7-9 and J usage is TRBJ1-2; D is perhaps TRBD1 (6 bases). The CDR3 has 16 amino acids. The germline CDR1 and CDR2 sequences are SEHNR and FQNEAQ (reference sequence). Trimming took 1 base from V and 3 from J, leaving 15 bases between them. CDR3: CASSLGSGDRYYGYTF. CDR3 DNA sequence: TGTGCCAGCAGCTTAGGCTCAGGGGATAGGTACTATGGCTACACCTTC. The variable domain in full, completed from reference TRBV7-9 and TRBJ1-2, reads DTGVSQNPRHKITKRGQNVTFRCDPISEHNRLYWYRQTLGQGPEFLTYFQNEAQLEKSRLLSDRFSAERPKGSFSTLEIQRTEQGDSAMYLCASSLGSGDRYYGYTFGSGTRLTVV.

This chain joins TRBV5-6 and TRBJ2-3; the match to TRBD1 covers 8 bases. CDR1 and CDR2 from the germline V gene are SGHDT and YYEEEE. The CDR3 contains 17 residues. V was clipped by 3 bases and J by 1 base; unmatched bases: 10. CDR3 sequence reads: CASSYRKTGVGTDTQYF. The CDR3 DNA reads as TGTGCCAGCAGCTACCGAAAGACAGGGGTTGGCACAGATACGCAGTATTTT. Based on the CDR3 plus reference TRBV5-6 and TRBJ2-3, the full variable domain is DAGVTQSPTHLIKTRGQQVTLRCSPKSGHDTVSWYQQALGQGPQFIFQYYEEEERQRGNFPDRFSGHQFPNYSSELNVNALLLGDSALYLCASSYRKTGVGTDTQYFGPGTRLTVL.

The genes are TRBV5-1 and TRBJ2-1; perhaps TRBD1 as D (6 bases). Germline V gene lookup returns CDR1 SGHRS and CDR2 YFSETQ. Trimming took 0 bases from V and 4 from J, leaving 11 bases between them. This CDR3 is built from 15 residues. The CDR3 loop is CASSLEGTTYNEQFF. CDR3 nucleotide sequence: TGCGCCAGCAGCTTGGAAGGGACAACTTACAATGAGCAGTTCTTC.

CDR3 nucleotide sequence: TGTGCCTGGATAGGGGCAGGGATGCGAGCTTTCTTT. It is translated as CAWIGAGMRAFF. This chain connects TRBV30 to TRBJ1-1; possible D gene TRBD1, 5 bases. CDR1 GTSNPN and CDR2 SVGIG come from the germline V gene (reference sequence). Trimming stripped 4 bases from V and 10 bases from J, with 16 bases between. This CDR3 spans 12 amino acids. Using reference TRBV30 and TRBJ1-1 for the parts outside the CDR3, the full variable domain is SQTIHQWPATLVQPVGSPLSLECTVEGTSNPNLYWYRQAAGRGLQLLFYSVGIGQISSEVPQNLSASRPQDRQFILSSKKLLLSDSGFYLCAWIGAGMRAFFGQGTRLTVV.

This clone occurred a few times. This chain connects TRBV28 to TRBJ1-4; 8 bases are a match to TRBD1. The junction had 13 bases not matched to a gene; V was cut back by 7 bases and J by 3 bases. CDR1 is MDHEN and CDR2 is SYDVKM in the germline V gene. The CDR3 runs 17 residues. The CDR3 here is CASTVQGARWANEKLFF. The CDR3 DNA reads TGTGCCAGCACGGTCCAGGGGGCGCGGTGGGCTAATGAAAAACTGTTTTTT.

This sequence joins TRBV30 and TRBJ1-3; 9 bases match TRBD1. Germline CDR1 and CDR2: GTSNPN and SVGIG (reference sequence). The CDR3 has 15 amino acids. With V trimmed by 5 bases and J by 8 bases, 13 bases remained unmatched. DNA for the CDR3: TGTGCCTGGGGAACAGGGGGCGCAGGTGGCCACACCATATATTTT. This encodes CAWGTGGAGGHTIYF.

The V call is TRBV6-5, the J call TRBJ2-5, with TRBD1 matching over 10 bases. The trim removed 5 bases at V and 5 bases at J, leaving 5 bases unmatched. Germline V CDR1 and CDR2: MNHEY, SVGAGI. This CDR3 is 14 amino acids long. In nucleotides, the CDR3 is TGTGCCAGCAGTCAAGGGACAGGGGTGGAGACCCAGTACTTC. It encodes CASSQGTGVETQYF.

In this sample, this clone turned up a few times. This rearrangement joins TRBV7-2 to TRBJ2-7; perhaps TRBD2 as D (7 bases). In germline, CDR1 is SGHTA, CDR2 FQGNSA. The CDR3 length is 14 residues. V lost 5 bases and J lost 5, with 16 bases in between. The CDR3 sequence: CASSNRGGGDEQYV. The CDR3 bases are TGTGCCAGCAGCAACCGAGGGGGGGGCGACGAGCAGTACGTC.

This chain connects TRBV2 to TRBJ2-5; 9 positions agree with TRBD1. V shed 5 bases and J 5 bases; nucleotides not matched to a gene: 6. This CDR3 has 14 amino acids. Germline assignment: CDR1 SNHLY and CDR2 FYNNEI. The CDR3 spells CASSWGQGGETQYF. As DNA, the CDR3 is TGTGCCAGCAGTTGGGGACAGGGCGGGGAGACCCAGTACTTC.

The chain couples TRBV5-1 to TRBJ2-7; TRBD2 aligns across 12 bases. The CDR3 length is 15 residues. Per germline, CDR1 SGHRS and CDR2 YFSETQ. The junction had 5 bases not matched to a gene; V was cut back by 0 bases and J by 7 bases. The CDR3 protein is CASSLGLAGEEEQYF. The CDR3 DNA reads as TGCGCCAGCAGCTTGGGACTAGCGGGAGAGGAAGAGCAGTACTTC.

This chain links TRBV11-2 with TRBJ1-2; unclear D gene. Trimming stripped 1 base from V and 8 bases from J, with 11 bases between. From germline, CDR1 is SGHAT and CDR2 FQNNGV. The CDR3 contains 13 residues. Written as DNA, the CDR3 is TGTGCCAGCAGCTTAGTAGCCACGGGAGGCTACACCTTC. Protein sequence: CASSLVATGGYTF.

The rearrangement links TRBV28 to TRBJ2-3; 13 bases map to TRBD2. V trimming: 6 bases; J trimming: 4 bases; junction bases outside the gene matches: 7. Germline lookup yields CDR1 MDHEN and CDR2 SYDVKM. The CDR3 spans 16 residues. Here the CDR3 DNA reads TGTGCCAGCAGACATACCGGACTAGCGGGAGCAGATACGCAGTATTTT. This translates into CASRHTGLAGADTQYF. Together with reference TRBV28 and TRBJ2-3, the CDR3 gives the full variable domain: DVKVTQSSRYLVKRTGEKVFLECVQDMDHENMFWYRQDPGLGLRLIYFSYDVKMKEKGDIPEGYSVSREKKERFSLILESASTNQTSMYLCASRHTGLAGADTQYFGPGTRLTVL.

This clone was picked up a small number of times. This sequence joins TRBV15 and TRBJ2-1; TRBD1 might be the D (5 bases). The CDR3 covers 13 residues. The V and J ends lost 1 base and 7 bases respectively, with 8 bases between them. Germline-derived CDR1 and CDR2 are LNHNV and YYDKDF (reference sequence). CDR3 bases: TGTGCCACCAGCAGAGGGTCAGGGAATGAGCAGTTCTTC. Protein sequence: CATSRGSGNEQFF.

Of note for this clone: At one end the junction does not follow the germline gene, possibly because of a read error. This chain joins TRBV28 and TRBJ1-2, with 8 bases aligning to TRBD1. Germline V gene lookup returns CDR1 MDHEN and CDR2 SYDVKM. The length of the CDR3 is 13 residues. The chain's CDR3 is CTTGTGGSYGYTF. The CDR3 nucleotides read TGCACAACCGGGACAGGCGGCAGCTATGGCTACACCTTC.

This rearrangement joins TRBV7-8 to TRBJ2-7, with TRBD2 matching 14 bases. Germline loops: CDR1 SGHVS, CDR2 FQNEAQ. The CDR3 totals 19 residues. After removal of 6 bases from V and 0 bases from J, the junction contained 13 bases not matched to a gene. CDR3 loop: CASSQPGLAGAPSSYEQYV. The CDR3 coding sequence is TGTGCCAGCAGTCAACCGGGACTAGCGGGAGCGCCCAGCTCCTACGAGCAGTACGTC.

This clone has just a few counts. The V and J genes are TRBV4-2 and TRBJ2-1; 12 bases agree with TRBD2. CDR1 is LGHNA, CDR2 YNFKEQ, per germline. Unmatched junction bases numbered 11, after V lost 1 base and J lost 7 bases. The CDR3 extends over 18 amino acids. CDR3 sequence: CASSQVILAGGPRNEQFF. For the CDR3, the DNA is TGTGCCAGCAGCCAAGTAATCCTAGCGGGAGGGCCAAGGAATGAGCAGTTCTTC.

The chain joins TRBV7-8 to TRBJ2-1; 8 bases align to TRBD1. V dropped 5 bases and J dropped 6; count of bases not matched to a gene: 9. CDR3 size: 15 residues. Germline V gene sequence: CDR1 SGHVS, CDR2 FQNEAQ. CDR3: CASSPIQGVLNEQFF. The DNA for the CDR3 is TGTGCCAGCAGCCCAATACAGGGGGTTCTCAATGAGCAGTTCTTC.

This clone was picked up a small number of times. This CDR3 reads CSVEDRGRSGYTF. In DNA form, the CDR3 reads TGCAGCGTTGAAGACAGGGGAAGAAGTGGCTACACCTTC. J is TRBJ1-2 and V is TRBV29-1, with D possibly TRBD1 on 6 matching bases. Deletions cut 0 bases from V and 7 bases from J, with 12 bases between. CDR3 length equals 13 residues. Per germline, CDR1 SQVTM and CDR2 ANQGSEA.

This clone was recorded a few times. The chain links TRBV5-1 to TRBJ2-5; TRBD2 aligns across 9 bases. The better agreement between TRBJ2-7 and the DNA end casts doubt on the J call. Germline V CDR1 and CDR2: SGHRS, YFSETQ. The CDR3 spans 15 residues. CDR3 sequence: CASSRLSGSSYEQYF. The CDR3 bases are TGCGCCAGCAGCCGACTTAGCGGGAGCTCCTACGAGCAGTACTTC.

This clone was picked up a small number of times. CDR3 in amino acids: CAWRGTGRSYGYTF. As DNA, the CDR3 is TGTGCCTGGAGGGGGACAGGTCGAAGTTATGGCTACACCTTC. The chain uses TRBV30 and TRBJ1-2; 8 bases agree with TRBD1. CDR1 and CDR2 (germline): GTSNPN, SVGIG (reference sequence). J lost 5 bases, V lost 3 bases, and 8 bases had no gene match. The CDR3 is 14 amino acids. Supplemented by reference TRBV30 and TRBJ1-2, the full variable domain reads SQTIHQWPATLVQPVGSPLSLECTVEGTSNPNLYWYRQAAGRGLQLLFYSVGIGQISSEVPQNLSASRPQDRQFILSSKKLLLSDSGFYLCAWRGTGRSYGYTFGSGTRLTVV.

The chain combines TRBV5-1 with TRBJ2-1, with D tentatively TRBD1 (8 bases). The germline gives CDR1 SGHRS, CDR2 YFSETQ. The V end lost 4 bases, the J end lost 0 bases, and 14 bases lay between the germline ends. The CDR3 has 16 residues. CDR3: CASSRGDRSSYNEQFF. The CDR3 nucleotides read TGCGCCAGCAGCCGGGGGGACAGGAGCTCCTACAATGAGCAGTTCTTC.